This T cell receptor beta chain was retrieved from a study of T-cell memory formation after mild COVID-19. TCRdb re-called the 5' RACE reads through MiXCR, storing one row per CDR3 protein. The sample has 290,000 or so distinct CDR3 sequences, less than 20% seen once. V was pared by 3 bases and J by 7 bases, with 25 bases between. The germline V gene has CDR1 GTSNPN and CDR2 SVGIG (reference sequence). The CDR3 totals 17 residues. Study-wide points: Contracting clones from day 15 to 85 showed balanced CD4/CD8; later expanders favored CD4+.

Comments on this clonotype: Its specificity is not known.

The chain recombines TRBV30 with TRBJ1-5; D is perhaps TRBD1 (5 bases). This TCR was recovered from a man between 18 and 35 years old who had mild COVID-19 (a few samples of this study predate the infection). Cell type and time point are not known. The sample was PBMCs or a T cell subset sorted from them (not recorded which). The CDR3: CAWSSNLRGGKGQPQHF. CDR3 nucleotides: TGTGCCTGGAGCTCTAACCTCCGGGGGGGGAAGGGCCAGCCCCAGCATTTT.